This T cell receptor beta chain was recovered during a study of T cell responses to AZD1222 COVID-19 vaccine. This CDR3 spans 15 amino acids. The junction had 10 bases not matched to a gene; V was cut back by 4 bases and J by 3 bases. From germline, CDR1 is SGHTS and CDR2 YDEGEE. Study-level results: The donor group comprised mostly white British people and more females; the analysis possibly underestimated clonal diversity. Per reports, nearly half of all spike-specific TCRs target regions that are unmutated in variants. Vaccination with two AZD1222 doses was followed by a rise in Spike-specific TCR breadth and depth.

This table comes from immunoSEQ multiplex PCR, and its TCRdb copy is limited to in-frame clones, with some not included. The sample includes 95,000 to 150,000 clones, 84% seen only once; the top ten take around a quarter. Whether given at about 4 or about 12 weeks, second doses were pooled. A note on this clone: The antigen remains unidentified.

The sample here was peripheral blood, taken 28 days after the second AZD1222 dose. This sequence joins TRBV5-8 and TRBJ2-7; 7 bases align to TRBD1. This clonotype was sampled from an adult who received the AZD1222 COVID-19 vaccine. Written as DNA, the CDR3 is TGTGCCAGCAGCGCAAATCCGGGACAGAGCTACGAGCAGTACTTC. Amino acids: CASSANPGQSYEQYF. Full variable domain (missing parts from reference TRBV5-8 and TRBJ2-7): EAGVTQSPTHLIKTRGQQATLRCSPISGHTSVYWYQQALGLGLQFLLWYDEGEERNRGNFPPRFSGRQFPNYSSELNVNALELEDSALYLCASSANPGQSYEQYFGPGTRLTVT.